This TCR beta chain was observed in a study of blood T cell repertoires in COVID-19. The overall study: T cells, B-cell-depleted T cells, or PBMCs provided the cDNA or gDNA that served as material.

Germline assignment: CDR1 SNHLY and CDR2 FYNNEI. The length of the CDR3 is 13 residues. The V end was cut by 9 bases, the J end by 3 bases, with 12 bases between. As processed by the authors: The authors estimated nucleated cell counts from reference gene primer amplification. Generated by immunoSEQ multiplex PCR, the TCRdb table keeps only in-frame clones and is missing some. V, J and clone size are those of that table, while D and trimming were read from the DNA. In the table there are approximately 260,000 clones, around 80% of which are singletons. The cohort comprised adults aged about 18 to 90 years residing in 20 to 30 US areas. Clinical history as reported by participants underpinned cohort assignment.

The rearrangement joins TRBV2 to TRBJ1-5, with D maybe TRBD1 (5 bases). The source of this sequence is a young man with acute COVID-19. The sequenced sample was PBMCs or T cells enriched from blood (not recorded which). Here the CDR3 reads CASHRQPNQPQHF. The CDR3 DNA reads as TGTGCCAGTCACCGACAGCCCAATCAGCCCCAGCATTTT. Combining the CDR3 with reference TRBV2 and TRBJ1-5 gives the whole variable domain EPEVTQTPSHQVTQMGQEVILRCVPISNHLYFYWYRQILGQKVEFLVSFYNNEISEKSEIFDDQFSVERPDGSNFTLKIRSTKLEDSAMYFCASHRQPNQPQHFGDGTRLSIL.